Listed below are T cell receptor beta chains from one sample, sequenced in a study of technical replicates of blood from a few donors. TCRdb's copy holds only in-frame clones and misses some; the assay was immunoSEQ multiplex PCR. The sample lists about 54,000 clones, around 94% occurring once. Sequencing was carried out using T cells isolated from PBMCs. These receptors came from a human donor in good health. Each CDR3 is given with its conserved first and last residue. A D gene is named only where the DNA matches it firmly. Where a row states a size, it is once, few, many or the class of an expanded clone; other rows omit it.

clone_size d_call j_call cdr3_length v_call cdr3_aa cdr3_nt
few . TRBJ1-1 11 TRBV10-3 CAISDRDTAFF TGTGCCATCAGTGACAGGGACACAGCTTTCTTT
. TRBD2 TRBJ2-7 14 TRBV13 CASTIAGGIYEQYF TGTGCCAGCACCATAGCGGGGGGGATCTACGAGCAGTACTTC
. . TRBJ2-3 14 TRBV5-4 CASSVDRSTDTQYF TGTGCCAGCAGCGTGGACCGGAGCACAGATACGCAGTATTTT
. . TRBJ1-2 13 TRBV5-1 CASSLGQNLGYTF TGCGCCAGCAGCTTGGGACAAAACCTTGGCTACACCTTC
. . TRBJ2-7 15 TRBV29-1 CSVEAGFGGAAEQYF TGCAGCGTTGAAGCGGGGTTCGGCGGGGCCGCCGAGCAGTACTTC
. . TRBJ2-6 18 TRBV28 CASSSPGNLPYGANVLTF TGTGCCAGCAGTTCCCCAGGGAACCTACCCTACGGGGCCAACGTCCTGACTTTC
. . TRBJ1-1 15 TRBV11-1 CASSHQGSPATEAFF TGTGCCAGCAGCCACCAGGGGTCCCCAGCCACTGAAGCTTTCTTT
. . TRBJ1-1 14 TRBV7-9 CASSLQSGNTEAFF TGTGCCAGCAGCTTACAGTCAGGAAACACTGAAGCTTTCTTT
. TRBD1 TRBJ2-7 13 TRBV29-1 CSARKGQNYEQYF TGCAGCGCGAGGAAGGGACAGAACTACGAGCAGTACTTC
few . TRBJ2-5 11 TRBV20-1 CSTSLQETQYF TGCAGTACTAGCCTCCAAGAGACCCAGTACTTC
. TRBD1 TRBJ2-7 13 TRBV11-2 CASSFDRVYEQYF TGTGCCAGCAGCTTTGACAGGGTCTATGAGCAGTACTTC
. TRBD1 TRBJ2-3 16 TRBV10-1 CASSDFGTGGTDTQYF TGCGCCAGCAGTGACTTCGGGACAGGGGGCACAGATACGCAGTATTTT
. TRBD2 TRBJ2-7 15 TRBV6-5 CASSYSTSGSREQYF TGTGCCAGCAGTTACTCGACTAGCGGGAGTCGCGAGCAGTACTTC
. TRBD2 TRBJ2-7 13 TRBV28 CASSLIRGEEQYF TGTGCCAGCAGTTTAATTCGGGGGGAAGAGCAGTACTTC
. . TRBJ1-1 16 TRBV11-2 CASSTKRRATHTEAFF TGTGCCAGCAGCACAAAACGGAGAGCCACCCACACTGAAGCTTTCTTT
. . TRBJ2-7 15 TRBV10-1 CASSEVRGSSYEQYF TGCGCCAGCAGTGAGGTCCGAGGTAGCTCCTACGAGCAGTACTTC
. TRBD1 TRBJ1-2 15 TRBV5-1 CASSLAQGANYGYTF TGCGCCAGCAGCTTGGCACAGGGGGCGAACTATGGCTACACCTTC